The T cell receptor (beta chain) under discussion was sequenced for a study of blood T cell repertoires in COVID-19. Data came from immunoSEQ multiplex PCR; TCRdb stores just in-frame clones and leaves some out. The repertoire holds around 200,000 clones, about 83% seen once, with around 1.3% in the top ten. Trimming removed 1 base from V and 7 bases from J; junction bases left unmatched: 16. Germline loops: CDR1 GTSNPN, CDR2 SVGIG (reference sequence). The CDR3 is 17 amino acids. V and J are TRBV30 and TRBJ1-3; TRBD1 aligns across 7 bases. Sample: peripheral blood. The source of this sequence is a woman between 25 and 40 years old with COVID-19, enrolled during active disease. Here the CDR3 DNA reads TGTGCCTGGAGTGCCGGATGGGGACAGCAACTGCGGAACACCATATATTTT. Its protein is CAWSAGWGQQLRNTIYF.